Below, 19 T cell receptor beta chains from the same sample are listed, as sequenced in a study of CD8 T cells in Susac syndrome. The RNA input was roughly 0.45 to 1 ug, and it was reverse transcribed with random hexamers. TCRdb analysed the immunoSEQ multiplex PCR reads with MiXCR anew, one entry per CDR3 protein. The data hold some 140,000 distinct CDR3 sequences, with approximately 79% observed a single time. Sequencing was done on a sample of CD8+ T cells from PBMCs. The receptors here all came from a human donor with multiple sclerosis.

The V and J genes are TRBV4-3 and TRBJ1-1; D uncertain. The CDR3 covers 15 residues. Trimming took off 4 bases at V and 1 base at J, with 13 bases between the two ends. The V gene's germline CDR1 is LGHNA and CDR2 YSLEER. Here the CDR3 DNA reads TGCGCCAGCAGCCTAACTCTAACAGCGAACACTGAAGCTTTCTTT. It encodes CASSLTLTANTEAFF.

The V call is TRBV6-4, the J call TRBJ2-6; D is unresolved. V was clipped by 3 bases and J by 0 bases, with 6 bases between them. CDR1 is MRHNA, CDR2 SNTAGT, per germline. The CDR3 length is 15 residues. The CDR3 DNA is TGTGCCAGCAGTGAAAGGAGCTCTGGGGCCAACGTCCTGACTTTC. Protein product: CASSERSSGANVLTF.

The chain employs TRBV7-8 and TRBJ2-7, with 8 bases lining up with TRBD1. The trim removed 2 bases at V and 6 bases at J, leaving 6 bases unmatched. Germline lookup yields CDR1 SGHVS and CDR2 FQNEAQ. The CDR3 runs 14 residues. The CDR3 region is CASSLLSGGREQYV. The CDR3 nucleotides read TGTGCCAGCAGCTTATTGTCAGGGGGCCGCGAGCAGTACGTC.

The chain uses TRBV7-2 and TRBJ2-7; 7 bases map to TRBD1. The J segment lost 5 bases and the V segment lost 4 bases, leaving 11 bases of the junction unmatched. Per the germline V gene, CDR1 is SGHTA and CDR2 is FQGNSA. CDR3 size: 15 residues. The CDR3 loop is CASSCIVQGVHEQYV. CDR3 nucleotides: TGTGCCAGCAGCTGTATAGTTCAGGGGGTCCACGAGCAGTACGTC.

This clonotype was picked up a small number of times. The chain uses TRBV2 and TRBJ2-7; 10 bases match TRBD1. V shed 3 bases, J shed 1 base, and the junction held 3 bases outside the gene matches. CDR1 is SNHLY and CDR2 is FYNNEI in the germline V gene. CDR3 size: 15 residues. CDR3 region: CASSEGQGISYEQYV. CDR3 in DNA: TGTGCCAGCAGTGAGGGACAGGGGATTTCCTACGAGCAGTACGTC.

CDR3 nucleotides: TGTGCCAGTAGTTCATGGGAAAATACTGGCTACACCTTC. The encoded protein is CASSSWENTGYTF. The chain recombines TRBV19 with TRBJ1-2, with D unclear. Deletions cut 5 bases from V and 7 bases from J, with 14 bases between. Germline values: CDR1 LNHDA, CDR2 SQIVND (reference sequence). There are 13 residues in the CDR3.

The gene calls are TRBV28 and TRBJ1-6; 8 nucleotides match TRBD1. The CDR3 runs 19 residues. Trimming at V came to 5 bases and at J to 2 bases, leaving 14 bases not matched to a gene. Per the germline V gene, CDR1 is MDHEN and CDR2 is SYDVKM. The CDR3 nucleotides are TGTGCCAGCAGTCCTCTTTGGTTGGACAGGGAAACCTATAATTCACCCCTCCACTTT. Protein product: CASSPLWLDRETYNSPLHF.

The chain combines TRBV5-1 with TRBJ1-1; no firm D call. Trimming shortened V by 0 bases and J by 4 bases, and 7 bases separated the two germline ends. The germline CDR1 and CDR2 sequences are SGHRS and YFSETQ. CDR3 length: 13 amino acids. CDR3 sequence reads: CASSLEIGTEAFF. The CDR3 DNA reads TGCGCCAGCAGCTTGGAAATCGGCACTGAAGCTTTCTTT.

The chain employs TRBV29-1 and TRBJ2-5; TRBD1 aligns across 10 bases. CDR1 SQVTM and CDR2 ANQGSEA come from the germline V gene. V lost 6 bases and J lost 5; bases outside the gene matches: 9. The length of the CDR3 is 14 residues. In DNA, the CDR3 is TGCAGCGTCCTTCGGACAGGGGGAACGGAGACCCAGTACTTC. The encoded protein is CSVLRTGGTETQYF.

The rearrangement links TRBV12-3 or TRBV12-4 to TRBJ1-6; TRBD1 might be the D (6 bases). V lost 4 bases, J lost 14 bases, and 21 bases lay in between. The CDR3 sequence is 15 residues long. The CDR3 nucleotides read TGTGCCAGCAGTTCCGATCCCACAGGGAAGGTCGCCCTCCACTTT. It is translated as CASSSDPTGKVALHF.

The rearrangement joins TRBV4-2 to TRBJ1-4; D remains unclear. The CDR3 is 13 amino acids. The germline gives CDR1 LGHNA, CDR2 YNFKEQ. V dropped 4 bases and J dropped 6 bases, with 9 bases sitting between them. CDR3: CASSPSNHEKLFF. The CDR3 region has the DNA TGTGCCAGCAGCCCCTCGAACCATGAAAAACTGTTTTTT.

V and J are TRBV27 and TRBJ2-1; 8 nucleotides match TRBD2. V shed 6 bases, J shed 5 bases, and the junction held 6 bases outside the gene matches. This CDR3 contains 14 residues. CDR1 is MNHEY and CDR2 is SMNVEV in the germline V gene (reference sequence). The CDR3 region has the DNA TGTGCCAGCAGCACGACTAGCGCCCACAATGAGCAGTTCTTC. Protein product: CASSTTSAHNEQFF.

The chain combines TRBV12-3 or TRBV12-4 with TRBJ2-1; no reliable D call. This CDR3 has 12 amino acids. V lost 6 bases, J lost 8 bases, and 11 bases lay in between. The CDR3 nucleotides read TGTGCCAGCAGACGTGGGCACGATGAGCAGTTCTTC. It specifies CASRRGHDEQFF.

The V gene is TRBV3-1, the J gene TRBJ2-1, with D tentatively TRBD1 or TRBD2 (5 bases each). The CDR3 extends over 19 amino acids. Germline V gene data show CDR1 as LGHDT and CDR2 as YNNKEL (reference sequence). V was trimmed by 1 base and J by 3 bases, leaving 22 bases between them. DNA of the CDR3: TGTGCCAGCAGCCAAGTATCTGGGAGCAGGGAAGAAGGCTACAATGAGCAGTTCTTC. Its protein product is CASSQVSGSREEGYNEQFF.

V usage is TRBV7-6 and J usage is TRBJ2-7; D possibly matches TRBD1 or TRBD2 (5 bases each). This CDR3 contains 13 residues. Trimming removed 6 bases at V and 6 bases at J, with 15 bases between. The germline V gene has CDR1 SGHVS and CDR2 FNYEAQ. In DNA, the CDR3 is TGTGCCAGCAGTAGGGGCCCTAGCAGCGAGCAGTACTTC. It encodes CASSRGPSSEQYF. The entire variable domain, with the rest obtained from reference TRBV7-6 and TRBJ2-7, is as follows: GAGVSQSPRYKVTKRGQDVALRCDPISGHVSLYWYRQALGQGPEFLTYFNYEAQQDKSGLPNDRFSAERPEGSISTLTIQRTEQRDSAMYRCASSRGPSSEQYFGPGTRLTVT.

The chain recombines TRBV9 with TRBJ2-1; D gene unclear. There are 13 residues in the CDR3. Germline lookup yields CDR1 SGDLS and CDR2 YYNGEE. Trimming took off 1 base at V and 5 bases at J, with 7 bases between the two ends. The CDR3 protein is CASSVYVNNEQFF. CDR3 DNA sequence: TGTGCCAGCAGCGTATATGTAAACAATGAGCAGTTCTTC.

Note on this clonotype: Germline and junction disagree at one end, which may indicate a read error. The J gene is TRBJ2-5, the V gene TRBV7-7; D might be TRBD2 (6 bases). Germline assignment: CDR1 SSHAT and CDR2 FNYEAQ (reference sequence). CDR3 length equals 13 residues. The CDR3 DNA follows: TGTGCTAGCAGTCCCGCGGGAAGGGAGACCCAGTACTTC. Translating it yields CASSPAGRETQYF. Variable domain in full (rest from reference TRBV7-7 and TRBJ2-5): GAGVSQSPRYKVTKRGQDVTLRCDPISSHATLYWYQQALGQGPEFLTYFNYEAQPDKSGLPSDRFSAERPEGSISTLTIQRTEQRDSAMYRCASSPAGRETQYFGPGTRLLVL.

This clonotype is a singleton in its sample. J is TRBJ2-3 and V is TRBV25-1; 7 bases map to TRBD2. CDR3 size: 19 residues. The germline CDR1 and CDR2 sequences are MGHDK and SYGVNS. V was clipped by 3 bases and J by 8 bases; unmatched bases: 23. The CDR3 region is CASSDETPGEGRLAGTQYF. CDR3 DNA sequence: TGTGCCAGCAGTGATGAAACCCCGGGGGAGGGAAGGTTAGCTGGTACGCAGTATTTT.

The V gene is TRBV7-9, the J gene TRBJ2-7; TRBD2 is a possible D gene (5 bases). Germline V CDR1 and CDR2: SEHNR, FQNEAQ (reference sequence). Trimming took 6 bases from V and 6 from J, leaving 15 bases between them. The CDR3 is 13 amino acids. The CDR3: CASSMDPGGEQYV. The CDR3 nucleotides are TGTGCCAGCAGTATGGACCCAGGAGGCGAGCAGTACGTC.